This T cell receptor (beta chain) was identified in a study of blood T cell repertoires in COVID-19. Looking at the study overall: PBMCs, B-cell-depleted T cells, or T cells provided the cDNA or gDNA that made up the material.

Authors' processing steps: Amplification of reference gene primers provided the estimated nucleated cell counts. The repertoire was sequenced with immunoSEQ multiplex PCR; TCRdb's copy has only in-frame clones and lacks some. D and trimming come from the DNA, and the V and J calls and clone size come from that table. The sample has fewer than 250,000 clones; about 90% are singletons. Per germline, CDR1 LNHDA and CDR2 SQIVND (reference sequence). CDR3 length equals 16 residues. V lost 6 bases to trimming and J lost 4 bases; unmatched junction nucleotides: 11. Across about two dozen US areas, participants ranged in age from about 18 to 90 years. Two consecutive negative NP/OP PCR tests, clearance, or resolved symptoms defined Cohort 3 recovery.

This receptor was identified in a woman between 18 and 30 years old who had recovered from COVID-19. J is TRBJ1-3 and V is TRBV19, with 8 bases lining up with TRBD1. Sequencing was done on a sample of PBMCs or T cells enriched from blood (not recorded which). CDR3 in amino acids: CASRNQGALSGNTIYF. CDR3 nucleotide sequence: TGTGCCAGTAGGAACCAGGGGGCGCTTTCCGGAAACACCATATATTTT.